This T cell receptor (beta chain) was captured by sequencing in a study of blood T cell repertoires in COVID-19 (dated by TCRdb to the early 2020s). General notes on the study: Collaborator samples came from the United States, Italy and Spain and covered acute and convalescent phases of COVID-19. The material from the prospective study consisted of cDNA or gDNA derived from T cells, B-cell-depleted T cells, or PBMCs. Deeply sampled blood TCRbeta repertoires from subjects exposed to, actively infected with, or recovered from COVID-19 were included in the dataset. The repertoires were made available in a free public database intended to serve as a resource for research on the immune response to SARS-CoV-2. The samples were drawn from two sources: the first 160 participants of the ongoing ImmuneRACE study, and 950 to 1,500 subjects contributed by 6 global collaborators. A de-identified subject ID, COVID-19 status, age in years and sex were almost always included in the sample metadata. Where HLA class I and class II types were available, the types were taken from metadata supplied by the sample provider, not from assay-based typing.

TCRbeta CDR3 regions were amplified from genomic DNA using the immunoSEQ Assay, a bias-controlled multiplex PCR. On the study's bioinformatics: Nucleated cell counts per sample were estimated from amplification of reference gene primers within the assay. To quantify the absolute abundance of each unique TCRbeta CDR3 rearrangement, sequence reads were collapsed and filtered. Productive Simpson clonality was computed per sample as the square root of Simpson's diversity index over productive rearrangements. TCRdb carries this immuneACCESS record with in-frame sequences only. Its versions omit some clonotypes, under half of them owing to an unresolved V gene in the studies checked, with the rest unexplained. Clonal size and the V and J genes are those of that table, whereas D and trimming came from the DNA. This sample is represented by 250,000 or so clones; about nine tenths of them were singletons. The ten largest clonotypes hold 0.94% of the sample.

What the authors observed across the whole study: The amount of clinical and demographic metadata varied by source and participant and was provided uncurated.

Samples from volunteer blood donors who had recovered from COVID-19 were contributed by a second Seattle source. Collaborating institutions collected whole blood in K2EDTA tubes following their own protocols. For TCRbeta analysis, collaborators shipped samples in one of three forms: frozen whole blood, isolated PBMCs, or DNA extracted from either of those sample types. As to this clone: Its antigen is unknown. No base qualities exist here, and no much larger clone lies one base off it.

Sequences LNHNV (CDR1) and YYDKDF (CDR2) are obtained from the germline V gene (reference sequence). V drops 1 base and J drops 1 base, leaving 7 bases in between. Taken from cysteine to phenylalanine, the CDR3 has 14 residues. The retained sequence is limited to the CDR3, 42 bases, with the frame set at the first base. Sequencing was done on a sample of peripheral blood. The chain employs TRBV15 and TRBJ2-5; perhaps TRBD2 is the D gene, with 5 bases matching. This sequence originates from a woman aged 40-49 years who had recovered from COVID-19. The base sequence is TGTGCCACCAGCAGAGTAGGGAGCCAAGAGACCCAGTACTTC. It translates to CATSRVGSQETQYF.